This T cell receptor beta chain came from a study of Ad26.COV2.S vaccination and SARS-CoV-2 variants. For the study at large: Intramuscularly, Ad26.COV2.S was given either once or twice, 56 days apart.

Libraries were prepared by immunoSEQ multiplex PCR; TCRdb keeps only in-frame clonotypes and omits some of them. Among 350,000 to 500,000 clones listed, 90% were seen once. General study findings and limits: Vaccinees showed greater spike-specific TCR breadth than placebo recipients.

Sample treatment: roughly 19 received Ad26.COV2.S at low or high dose, single or two shots; a few received placebo; per-sample allocation not given. Sample collection was performed on day 63 after the first vaccine or placebo injection. The CDR3 is made up of 15 amino acids. J gave up 9 bases and V 1 base, and 11 bases lay outside the gene matches. Germline V lookup: CDR1 SGHRS, CDR2 YFSETQ. For this clone: The target antigen is unknown.

The genes are TRBV5-1 and TRBJ2-5; 8 nucleotides align to TRBD2. Sample: peripheral blood, taken in a trial of Ad26.COV2.S vaccine versus placebo. The receptor was isolated from a person aged 18-65 years who received the Ad26.COV2.S COVID-19 vaccine or a placebo. The CDR3 bases are TGCGCCAGCAGCTTGAATCCCAGCGGGAGTAAGGCCCAGTACTTC. Its translation: CASSLNPSGSKAQYF.